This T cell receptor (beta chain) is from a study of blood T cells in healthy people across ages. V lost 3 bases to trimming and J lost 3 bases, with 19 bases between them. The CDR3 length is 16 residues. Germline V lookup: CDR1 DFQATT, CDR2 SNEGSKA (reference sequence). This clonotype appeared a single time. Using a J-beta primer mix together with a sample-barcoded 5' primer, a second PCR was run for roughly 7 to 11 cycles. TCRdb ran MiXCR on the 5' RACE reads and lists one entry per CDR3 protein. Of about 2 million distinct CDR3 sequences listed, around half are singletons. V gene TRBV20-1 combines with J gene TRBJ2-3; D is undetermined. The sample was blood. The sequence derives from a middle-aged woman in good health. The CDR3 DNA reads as TGCAGTGCTAGGGAAAACAGTTGGTGGGGTACAGATACGCAGTATTTT. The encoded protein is CSARENSWWGTDTQYF.